The 23 T cell receptor beta chains listed next were all sequenced from one sample in a study of a mutant IDH1 vaccine in newly diagnosed glioma. Time point noted: week 5, during vaccination. Vaccine doses each comprised 300 ug of mutant IDH1 20-mer peptide, with topical imiquimod. Generated by immunoSEQ multiplex PCR, the TCRdb table keeps only in-frame clones and is missing some. Among 25,000 to 30,000 clones listed, 70% to 90% were seen once. Their specific antigens are unknown. The input for sequencing was PBMCs, taken from a glioma patient whose treatment included an IDH1 peptide vaccine. These receptors all come from a man aged 18 to 30 with glioma.

The chain links TRBV5-4 to TRBJ2-7, with 11 bases matching TRBD2. V shed 4 bases, J shed 0 bases, and the junction held 9 bases outside the gene matches. Germline CDR1 reads SGHNT; CDR2 reads YYREEE (reference sequence). The CDR3 length is 17 residues. The CDR3 sequence: CASSQWGLAALSYEQYF. Written as DNA, the CDR3 is TGTGCCAGCAGCCAGTGGGGACTAGCGGCCCTCTCCTACGAGCAGTACTTC. Drawing the rest from reference TRBV5-4 and TRBJ2-7, the complete variable domain is ETGVTQSPTHLIKTRGQQVTLRCSSQSGHNTVSWYQQALGQGPQFIFQYYREEENGRGNFPPRFSGLQFPNYSSELNVNALELDDSALYLCASSQWGLAALSYEQYFGPGTRLTVT.

This clone was picked up one time. V and J are TRBV30 and TRBJ1-1; unclear D gene. The CDR3 loop spans 14 amino acids. Germline V lookup: CDR1 GTSNPN, CDR2 SVGIG (reference sequence). Trimming took 2 bases from V and 1 from J, leaving 11 bases between them. This CDR3 is CAWSPRAANTEAFF. CDR3 in DNA: TGTGCCTGGAGTCCCCGGGCGGCGAACACTGAAGCTTTCTTT. Full variable domain (remainder filled in from reference TRBV30 and TRBJ1-1): SQTIHQWPATLVQPVGSPLSLECTVEGTSNPNLYWYRQAAGRGLQLLFYSVGIGQISSEVPQNLSASRPQDRQFILSSKKLLLSDSGFYLCAWSPRAANTEAFFGQGTRLTVV.

The CDR3 region is CASSEVGSTDQETQYF. The CDR3 nucleotides are TGTGCCAGCAGTGAAGTAGGCTCGACGGACCAAGAGACCCAGTACTTC. V usage is TRBV28 and J usage is TRBJ2-5; D is ambiguous. The germline CDR1 and CDR2 sequences are MDHEN and SYDVKM. The V end was cut by 5 bases, the J end by 0 bases, with 16 bases between. This CDR3 is 16 amino acids long.

This sequence joins TRBV7-8 and TRBJ1-2; no reliable D call. CDR1 and CDR2 from the germline V gene are SGHVS and FQNEAQ. The CDR3 has 12 amino acids. The V end was cut by 8 bases, the J end by 4 bases, with 11 bases between. Here the CDR3 reads CASGGVSYGYTF. CDR3 DNA sequence: TGTGCCAGCGGCGGAGTATCCTATGGCTACACCTTC.

The chain combines TRBV9 with TRBJ2-3; 7 nucleotides line up with TRBD2. CDR3 length equals 14 residues. The V segment lost 4 bases and the J segment 2 bases; nucleotides outside the gene matches: 4. Germline CDR1 is SGDLS and CDR2 is YYNGEE. The CDR3 spells CASSFRLATDTQYF. Here the CDR3 DNA reads TGTGCCAGCAGCTTCCGACTAGCCACAGATACGCAGTATTTT.

The chain recombines TRBV5-1 with TRBJ1-1; TRBD1 matches 9 bases. The CDR3 is 16 residues long. The junction had 12 bases not matched to a gene; V was cut back by 4 bases and J by 5 bases. The germline CDR1 and CDR2 sequences are SGHRS and YFSETQ. The CDR3 nucleotides are TGCGCCAGCAGCGGGACAGGGTTAGTTTCGGGGACTGAAGCTTTCTTT. Protein product: CASSGTGLVSGTEAFF. Combining the CDR3 with reference TRBV5-1 and TRBJ1-1 gives the whole variable domain KAGVTQTPRYLIKTRGQQVTLSCSPISGHRSVSWYQQTPGQGLQFLFEYFSETQRNKGNFPGRFSGRQFSNSRSEMNVSTLELGDSALYLCASSGTGLVSGTEAFFGQGTRLTVV.

This clone appeared a single time. The chain couples TRBV7-2 to TRBJ1-2; the match to TRBD1 covers 7 bases. V was clipped by 2 bases and J by 4 bases; unmatched bases: 10. CDR3 size: 16 residues. Germline assignment: CDR1 SGHTA and CDR2 FQGNSA. CDR3 residues: CASSLLPGTVGYGYTF. The CDR3 DNA reads as TGTGCCAGCAGCTTACTACCCGGGACAGTTGGCTATGGCTACACCTTC.

The chain carries TRBV15 and TRBJ1-1; D not resolved. The CDR3 is made up of 15 amino acids. Trimming stripped 0 bases from V and 0 bases from J, with 8 bases between. Germline CDR1 LNHNV, CDR2 YYDKDF (reference sequence). The CDR3 protein is CATSRDPQMNTEAFF. The DNA for the CDR3 is TGTGCCACCAGCAGAGACCCGCAGATGAACACTGAAGCTTTCTTT.

V usage is TRBV4-2 and J usage is TRBJ2-7; no definite D call. Looked up from germline, CDR1 is LGHNA and CDR2 is YNFKEQ. There are 15 residues in the CDR3. With 0 bases removed from V and 1 base from J, the gap between germline ends came to 10 bases. The DNA for the CDR3 is TGTGCCAGCAGCCAAGAATCGGCTACTTCCTACGAGCAGTACTTC. Translating it yields CASSQESATSYEQYF.

This rearrangement joins TRBV27 to TRBJ2-7; D is possibly TRBD2 (6 bases). This CDR3 comprises 11 residues. V was cut by 6 bases and J by 7 bases, with 10 bases left in between. CDR1 is MNHEY, CDR2 SMNVEV, per germline (reference sequence). For the CDR3, the DNA is TGTGCCAGCAGGGGACTTCAAGAGCAGTACTTC. The encoded protein is CASRGLQEQYF.

V gene TRBV29-1 combines with J gene TRBJ1-2, with unresolved D. V gave up 4 bases and J gave up 1 base, with 13 bases separating them. CDR3 length: 14 residues. Looked up from germline, CDR1 is SQVTM and CDR2 is ANQGSEA. CDR3 amino acids: CSVADGEDNYGYTF. The CDR3 nucleotides read TGCAGCGTTGCTGACGGGGAAGATAACTATGGCTACACCTTC.

The CDR3 spells CASSLGGYSNQPQHF. CDR3 DNA sequence: TGTGCCAGCAGCTTGGGGGGTTATAGCAATCAGCCCCAGCATTTT. V and J are TRBV5-6 and TRBJ1-5; D is unclear. CDR3 size: 15 residues. Per the germline V gene, CDR1 is SGHDT and CDR2 is YYEEEE. Trimming took 0 bases from V and 0 from J, leaving 7 bases between them.

The chain employs TRBV6-1 and TRBJ2-2; the match to TRBD1 covers 10 bases. Germline CDR1 MNHNS, CDR2 SASEGT. The CDR3 extends over 15 amino acids. The ends lost 7 bases at V and 4 bases at J; junction bases unmatched: 6. Here the CDR3 reads CASTAGTGATGELFF. Here the CDR3 DNA reads TGTGCCAGCACCGCCGGGACAGGGGCCACCGGGGAGCTGTTTTTT.

The chain links TRBV29-1 to TRBJ1-2; a weak D match, TRBD1 (5 bases). V was shortened by 4 bases and J by 4 bases, with 13 bases between the two germline ends. The CDR3 extends over 13 amino acids. Germline V gene lookup returns CDR1 SQVTM and CDR2 ANQGSEA. The chain's CDR3 is CSVGGVGSYGYTF. The CDR3 bases are TGCAGCGTTGGGGGGGTAGGAAGCTATGGCTACACCTTC.

The chain recombines TRBV18 with TRBJ1-4; 7 nucleotides match TRBD1. The J segment lost 3 bases and the V segment lost 1 base, leaving 2 bases of the junction unmatched. CDR1 and CDR2 (germline): KGHSH, LQKENI. CDR3 size: 15 residues. DNA for the CDR3: TGTGCCAGCTCACCACAGGGGGCAGCTAATGAAAAACTGTTTTTT. This encodes CASSPQGAANEKLFF.

This chain connects TRBV19 to TRBJ2-7, with TRBD1 matching over 8 bases. The CDR3 is made up of 15 amino acids. Per the germline V gene, CDR1 is LNHDA and CDR2 is SQIVND (reference sequence). Unmatched junction bases numbered 11, after V lost 5 bases and J lost 5 bases. The CDR3 nucleotides read TGTGCCAGTAGTGACCCACAGGGGGGATTTAACGAGCAGTACTTC. Translation: CASSDPQGGFNEQYF.

The chain couples TRBV28 to TRBJ1-2, with D possibly TRBD1 on 5 matching bases. Trimming shortened V by 6 bases and J by 5 bases, and 10 bases separated the two germline ends. The CDR3 extends over 12 amino acids. Germline V lookup: CDR1 MDHEN, CDR2 SYDVKM. CDR3 DNA: TGTGCCAGCAGCCGACAGCCATATGGCTACACCTTC. Translating gives CASSRQPYGYTF.

The chain is built from TRBV9 and TRBJ2-1; a possible D gene is TRBD2 (6 bases). V lost 3 bases and J 6 bases, leaving 16 bases between the germline ends. The length of the CDR3 is 15 residues. Germline CDR1 is SGDLS and CDR2 is YYNGEE. DNA of the CDR3: TGTGCCAGCAGCGCCTATGCTAGCGCGACCAATGAGCAGTTCTTC. Amino acid sequence: CASSAYASATNEQFF. The whole variable domain, remainder taken from reference TRBV9 and TRBJ2-1, is DSGVTQTPKHLITATGQRVTLRCSPRSGDLSVYWYQQSLDQGLQFLIQYYNGEERAKGNILERFSAQQFPDLHSELNLSSLELGDSALYFCASSAYASATNEQFFGPGTRLTVL.

J is TRBJ1-5 and V is TRBV9; D not resolved. V lost 0 bases and J 2 bases, leaving 6 bases between the germline ends. This CDR3 is built from 14 residues. Germline CDR1 reads SGDLS; CDR2 reads YYNGEE. CDR3 residues: CASSVEGGNQPQHF. As DNA, the CDR3 is TGTGCCAGCAGCGTAGAAGGCGGCAATCAGCCCCAGCATTTT.

The chain employs TRBV9 and TRBJ2-7, with D perhaps TRBD1 or TRBD2 (6 bases each). Trimming stripped 4 bases from V and 5 bases from J, with 16 bases between. Germline assignment: CDR1 SGDLS and CDR2 YYNGEE. CDR3 size: 14 residues. The CDR3 DNA reads TGTGCCAGCAGCCCCGGGGGCGTCCCCGACGAGCAGTACTTC. Its protein product is CASSPGGVPDEQYF.

This chain links TRBV6-5 with TRBJ2-3; 10 bases agree with TRBD2. With V trimmed by 5 bases and J by 5 bases, 7 bases remained unmatched. This CDR3 spans 15 amino acids. Per germline, CDR1 MNHEY and CDR2 SVGAGI. This CDR3 reads CASSPGTSEIDTQYF. Here the CDR3 DNA reads TGTGCCAGCAGTCCCGGGACTAGCGAAATAGATACGCAGTATTTT.

This clone was seen once. The V gene is TRBV5-4, the J gene TRBJ2-7; 12 bases match TRBD1. V lost 4 bases, J lost 5 bases, and 7 bases stayed unmatched. The CDR3 contains 15 residues. Per the germline V gene, CDR1 is SGHNT and CDR2 is YYREEE (reference sequence). DNA for the CDR3: TGTGCCAGCAGCCCGGGACAGGGGGCGCGCAACGAGCAGTACTTC. This encodes CASSPGQGARNEQYF.

This rearrangement joins TRBV2 to TRBJ1-6; 10 bases agree with TRBD1. This CDR3 region has 14 residues. Germline V gives CDR1 SNHLY, CDR2 FYNNEI. V lost 4 bases to trimming and J lost 8 bases; unmatched junction nucleotides: 2. CDR3 loop: CASSGTGGYSPLHF. The CDR3 region has the DNA TGTGCCAGCAGTGGGACAGGGGGTTATTCACCCCTCCACTTT.